This entry lists 27 T cell receptor beta chains sequenced from one sample in a study of T cell repertoires in cytomegalovirus infection. These TCRs are of unknown antigen specificity. MiXCR was run by TCRdb on the reads, yielding one entry per CDR3 protein. The repertoire holds 700,000 to 850,000 distinct CDR3 sequences, with about 33% as singletons. The starting material was cultured CD8+ T cells from PBMCs, obtained from culture after CMV antigen stimulation. These receptor sequences come from a human donor in good health (CMV status not recorded). Some clones in this sample may be carry-over from other donors' samples.

This chain links TRBV25-1 with TRBJ2-7, with a possible D match to TRBD2 (6 bases). Trimming shortened V by 5 bases and J by 6 bases, and 11 bases separated the two germline ends. Germline CDR1 and CDR2: MGHDK and SYGVNS. CDR3 length equals 12 residues. This CDR3 is CASSPRGVEQYF. CDR3 in DNA: TGTGCCAGCAGTCCCCGCGGGGTCGAGCAGTACTTC.

V is TRBV3-1 and J is TRBJ2-5; TRBD2 might be the D (5 bases). This CDR3 has 13 amino acids. V was trimmed by 0 bases and J by 13 bases, leaving 15 bases between them. Germline values: CDR1 LGHDT, CDR2 YNNKEL (reference sequence). The CDR3 spells CASSQDIDGLGYF. CDR3 nucleotides: TGTGCCAGCAGCCAAGACATCGATGGACTTGGGTACTTC.

A single count supports this clonotype. V gene TRBV29-1 combines with J gene TRBJ2-1; 9 nucleotides match TRBD2. The CDR3 is made up of 17 amino acids. Germline values: CDR1 SQVTM, CDR2 ANQGSEA. With 5 bases clipped from V and 0 bases from J, the junction kept 11 bases outside the gene matches. The CDR3 is CSVRGLAGISSYNEQFF. The CDR3 nucleotides read TGCAGCGTTAGAGGGCTAGCGGGGATCAGCTCCTACAATGAGCAGTTCTTC.

There are a few counts of this clonotype. V usage is TRBV6-5 and J usage is TRBJ2-5, with D perhaps being TRBD1 or TRBD2 (5 bases each). V lost 8 bases and J 5 bases, leaving 6 bases between the germline ends. The CDR3 extends over 10 amino acids. Germline CDR1 reads MNHEY; CDR2 reads SVGAGI. DNA of the CDR3: TGTGCCAGCTGGGGGGAGACCCAGTACTTC. This translates into CASWGETQYF.

Concerning this clonotype: This may arise from a read error, as a much more abundant clone is one base away. CDR3 sequence: CASNKLAGITDTQYF. The CDR3 DNA reads as TGTGCCAGCAACAAACTAGCGGGGATCACAGATACGCAGTATTTT. The chain is built from TRBV7-6 and TRBJ2-3, with 10 bases lining up with TRBD2. The length of the CDR3 is 15 residues. V lost 7 bases, J lost 2 bases, and 6 bases stayed unmatched. Germline assignment: CDR1 SGHVS and CDR2 FNYEAQ.

This clonotype showed up just a few times. The chain recombines TRBV4-1 with TRBJ1-5; a weak D match, TRBD1 (5 bases). The germline V gene has CDR1 MGHRA and CDR2 YSYEKL. CDR3 length: 16 amino acids. V was trimmed by 0 bases and J by 3 bases, leaving 12 bases between them. CDR3 protein: CASSQDYGANNQPQHF. The CDR3 DNA reads as TGCGCCAGCAGCCAAGATTACGGGGCTAACAATCAGCCCCAGCATTTT.

This clonotype was seen only a few times. The V call is TRBV6-1, the J call TRBJ2-1, with D tentatively TRBD1 (6 bases). Germline values: CDR1 MNHNS, CDR2 SASEGT. Between the trimmed V and J ends, which lost 0 bases and 11 bases, there was a span of 14 bases. The CDR3 is 14 amino acids. The CDR3 loop reads CASSEARQGFQQFF. The DNA of the CDR3 is TGTGCCAGCAGTGAAGCCCGGCAGGGGTTTCAGCAGTTCTTC.

This chain uses TRBV5-1 with TRBJ2-3, with 7 bases fitting TRBD2. CDR3 length equals 15 residues. Germline V CDR1 and CDR2: SGHRS, YFSETQ. The junction had 6 bases not matched to a gene; V was cut back by 0 bases and J by 5 bases. CDR3 loop: CASSLAVGLKDTQYF. The CDR3 DNA sequence: TGCGCCAGCAGCTTGGCCGTGGGACTAAAAGATACGCAGTATTTT.

In its sample, this clonotype was seen a few times. The V call is TRBV6-1, the J call TRBJ1-2, with 10 positions matching TRBD1. The CDR3 totals 15 residues. The V and J ends lost 5 bases and 6 bases, in that order; junction bases with no gene match: 9. Germline V gene sequence: CDR1 MNHNS, CDR2 SASEGT. The CDR3 loop reads CASSYPGTGEDGYTF. In DNA, the CDR3 is TGTGCCAGCAGTTATCCCGGGACAGGGGAAGATGGCTACACCTTC.

This clonotype was counted once. V usage is TRBV20-1 and J usage is TRBJ1-2; D remains unclear. This CDR3 is 13 amino acids long. Trimming took off 3 bases at V and 5 bases at J, with 13 bases between the two ends. Per germline, CDR1 DFQATT and CDR2 SNEGSKA (reference sequence). This CDR3 is CSASSSFGYGYTF. CDR3 DNA: TGCAGTGCTAGTTCCTCGTTTGGGTATGGCTACACCTTC.

The chain carries TRBV15 and TRBJ1-6; a weak D match, TRBD1 (5 bases). V was clipped by 5 bases and J by 3 bases, with 17 bases between them. This CDR3 comprises 17 residues. Germline V gene data show CDR1 as LNHNV and CDR2 as YYDKDF (reference sequence). Here the CDR3 DNA reads TGTGCCACCAGCCCCGTGGGGGATCCCTACTATAATTCACCCCTCCACTTT. This gives the protein CATSPVGDPYYNSPLHF.

The chain employs TRBV18 and TRBJ2-5, with D maybe TRBD1 (5 bases). There are 14 residues in the CDR3. Germline V gene sequence: CDR1 KGHSH, CDR2 LQKENI. Trimming took 0 bases from V and 5 from J, leaving 10 bases between them. In DNA form, the CDR3 reads TGTGCCAGCTCACCACCCGACAGCGAGGAGACCCAGTACTTC. As protein: CASSPPDSEETQYF.

The chain links TRBV7-2 to TRBJ1-2; D remains unclear. The CDR3 sequence is 12 residues long. Germline CDR1 reads SGHTA; CDR2 reads FQGNSA. V was shortened by 3 bases and J by 6 bases, with 8 bases between the two germline ends. The chain's CDR3 is CASSFAADGYTF. DNA of the CDR3: TGTGCCAGCAGCTTTGCCGCTGATGGCTACACCTTC.

The V gene is TRBV6-1, the J gene TRBJ2-7; D might be TRBD1 or TRBD2, each matching 5 bases. V lost 8 bases and J lost 6, with 14 bases in between. CDR1 and CDR2 from the germline V gene are MNHNS and SASEGT. This CDR3 spans 12 amino acids. The DNA for the CDR3 is TGTGCCAGCTGGGGGATTAATACCGAGCAGTACGTC. This encodes CASWGINTEQYV.

In this sample, this clonotype turned up many times. The gene calls are TRBV7-2 and TRBJ2-7, with unresolved D. The CDR3 runs to 12 residues. Germline V gene sequence: CDR1 SGHTA, CDR2 FQGNSA. Trimming left V 7 bases short and J 4 bases short, with 11 bases between. The CDR3 reads CASILHRYEQYV. DNA of the CDR3: TGTGCCAGCATTCTCCATAGATACGAGCAGTACGTC.

The chain has TRBV12-3 or TRBV12-4 and TRBJ1-1; D call uncertain. The CDR3 has 13 amino acids. Trimming cost V 5 bases and J 4 bases, with 11 bases left between them. CDR3 region: CASSRYWGTEAFF. In nucleotides, the CDR3 is TGTGCCAGCAGTCGCTACTGGGGCACTGAAGCTTTCTTT.

This clonotype has more than one count but fewer than ten. The gene calls are TRBV6-1 and TRBJ2-1, with TRBD2 matching 12 bases. This CDR3 has 15 residues. V lost 7 bases and J lost 8; bases outside the gene matches: 9. Germline V CDR1 and CDR2: MNHNS, SASEGT. CDR3 DNA sequence: TGTGCCAGCAACATACTAGCGGGGGGAATCGATGAGCAGTTCTTC. Its protein is CASNILAGGIDEQFF.

This clonotype was counted a few times. V gene TRBV28 combines with J gene TRBJ2-7; D uncertain. CDR1 is MDHEN, CDR2 SYDVKM, per germline. Trimming took off 5 bases at V and 2 bases at J, with 19 bases between the two ends. The CDR3 runs to 16 residues. The CDR3 DNA reads as TGTGCCAGCAGTCCCCACACTGCTCCGCTAACCTACGAGCAGTACGTC. This translates into CASSPHTAPLTYEQYV.

V usage is TRBV12-3 or TRBV12-4 and J usage is TRBJ2-1, with a tentative D call TRBD2 (7 bases). This CDR3 has 13 amino acids. Trimming cost V 4 bases and J 9 bases, with 13 bases left between them. The CDR3 reads CASSSAGEGEQFF. The CDR3 region has the DNA TGTGCCAGCAGTTCGGCAGGGGAGGGTGAGCAGTTCTTC.

This clonotype was counted at least ten times. The CDR3: CASSDYTGTADYGYTF. The CDR3, as DNA: TGTGCCAGCAGTGACTACACCGGGACAGCGGACTATGGCTACACCTTC. The chain recombines TRBV6-2 or TRBV6-3 with TRBJ1-2; 7 nucleotides line up with TRBD1. The CDR3 has 16 amino acids. CDR1 is MNHEY, CDR2 SVGEGT, per germline. The trim removed 5 bases at V and 3 bases at J, leaving 12 bases unmatched.

This chain uses TRBV5-1 with TRBJ2-3; 7 nucleotides line up with TRBD2. CDR3 size: 18 residues. Germline loops: CDR1 SGHRS, CDR2 YFSETQ. The trim removed 2 bases at V and 4 bases at J, leaving 16 bases unmatched. The CDR3 here is CASSFNLRLAATSDTQYF. As DNA, the CDR3 is TGCGCCAGCAGCTTCAATCTGCGGCTAGCGGCCACCTCAGATACGCAGTATTTT.

A few counts support this clonotype. The V call is TRBV7-2, the J call TRBJ1-2, with a weak D call TRBD1 (5 bases). V lost 3 bases, J lost 1 base, and 12 bases lay in between. This CDR3 has 15 amino acids. Germline V gene data show CDR1 as SGHTA and CDR2 as FQGNSA. The CDR3, as DNA: TGTGCCAGCAGCTTTGGGGGTAGGGGTAACTATGGCTACACCTTC. This sequence encodes CASSFGGRGNYGYTF.

This clonotype was recorded a few times. V gene TRBV10-1 combines with J gene TRBJ2-2, with D possibly called TRBD1 or TRBD2 (5 bases each). The CDR3 sequence is 15 residues long. Trimming left V 0 bases short and J 4 bases short, with 9 bases between. CDR1 WNHNN and CDR2 SYGVQD come from the germline V gene (reference sequence). CDR3 residues: CASSESRGATGELFF. The CDR3 coding sequence is TGCGCCAGCAGTGAGTCGAGAGGGGCCACCGGGGAGCTGTTTTTT.

This sequence joins TRBV6-6 and TRBJ1-2; possible D gene TRBD1, 6 bases. This CDR3 is built from 15 residues. CDR1 is MNHNY and CDR2 is SVGAGI in the germline V gene (reference sequence). The V gene lost 5 bases and the J gene lost 0 bases, with 13 bases spanning the gap. The CDR3 DNA reads as TGTGCCAGCAGTGCAGGGACAATGCCTAACTATGGCTACACCTTC. This translates into CASSAGTMPNYGYTF.

This clonotype was detected ten times or more. This chain links TRBV12-3 or TRBV12-4 with TRBJ1-4; 7 bases are shared with TRBD1. The CDR3 length is 18 residues. Trimming at V came to 3 bases and at J to 0 bases, leaving 10 bases not matched to a gene. CDR3 in amino acids: CASSFIIRDRATNEKLFF. In DNA form, the CDR3 reads TGTGCCAGCAGTTTTATTATCCGGGACAGAGCAACTAATGAAAAACTGTTTTTT.

As concerns this clonotype: One end of the junction does not line up with germline, which may come from a read error. This chain joins TRBV3-1 and TRBJ2-1, with D maybe TRBD1 (6 bases). Germline lookup yields CDR1 LGHDT and CDR2 YNNKEL (reference sequence). The CDR3 loop spans 15 amino acids. Here the CDR3 reads CASSPRQVSHNEQFF. The CDR3 region has the DNA TGTGCCAGCAGCCCCCGACAGGTCTCCCACAATGAGCAGTTCTTC.

This chain joins TRBV10-3 and TRBJ1-5; the D gene is possibly TRBD1 (5 bases). CDR1 and CDR2 (germline): ENHRY, SYGVKD. V lost 4 bases to trimming and J lost 0 bases, with 16 bases between them. CDR3 length: 17 amino acids. The DNA of the CDR3 is TGTGCCATCAGTGGGGGGACGGCCGGCTATAGCAATCAGCCCCAGCATTTT. It translates to CAISGGTAGYSNQPQHF.